The next 21 T cell receptor beta chains were all read from a single sample in a study of blood T cell repertoires in COVID-19. The method was immunoSEQ multiplex PCR; TCRdb's version includes in-frame clones alone and lacks a portion of them. The sample holds roughly 190,000 clones, 90% to 95% seen once. Specimen: peripheral blood. These receptors originate from a man between 25 and 39 years old with COVID-19, enrolled during active disease.

The genes are TRBV21-1 and TRBJ2-7; the table's D call TRBD1 went unverified against the DNA. TRBV21-1 is reported as a pseudogene. The CDR3 consists of 14 residues. The CDR3 DNA reads TGTGCCAGCAGCAAGACAGGGGGAAGGTACGAGCAGTACTTC. Translated: CASSKTGGRYEQYF.

The J gene is TRBJ2-3, the V gene TRBV24-1, with 12 positions matching TRBD2. Germline-derived CDR1 and CDR2 are KGHDR and SFDVKD. This CDR3 has 19 residues. The V segment lost 4 bases and the J segment 0 bases; nucleotides outside the gene matches: 10. The CDR3 DNA sequence: TGTGCCACCAGTGACCACGCTAGCGGGGGGGCCTCTAGCACAGATACGCAGTATTTT. As protein: CATSDHASGGASSTDTQYF.

The gene calls are TRBV6-1 and TRBJ1-4; 7 nucleotides align to TRBD1. V shed 4 bases and J 2 bases; nucleotides not matched to a gene: 7. Germline values: CDR1 MNHNS, CDR2 SASEGT. This CDR3 region has 16 residues. As DNA, the CDR3 is TGTGCCAGCAGTGGAACCCGACAGGGTACTAATGAAAAACTGTTTTTT. As protein: CASSGTRQGTNEKLFF.

This chain joins TRBV10-1 and TRBJ1-1, with D maybe TRBD1 (6 bases). CDR1 is WNHNN, CDR2 SYGVQD, per germline (reference sequence). The V and J ends lost 5 bases and 0 bases respectively, with 10 bases between them. The CDR3 totals 14 residues. This CDR3 is CASSSAGVNTEAFF. For the CDR3, the DNA is TGCGCCAGCAGTTCGGCAGGGGTGAACACTGAAGCTTTCTTT.

The chain uses TRBV10-3 and TRBJ1-2, with D hard to call. The V gene's germline CDR1 is ENHRY and CDR2 SYGVKD. The CDR3 has 14 residues. V was shortened by 5 bases and J by 2 bases, with 12 bases between the two germline ends. The CDR3 is CAISIETSNYGYTF. DNA for the CDR3: TGTGCCATCAGTATCGAGACATCGAACTATGGCTACACCTTC.

In this sample, this clone turned up a few times. V gene TRBV7-9 combines with J gene TRBJ2-5; 9 bases are a match to TRBD1. Looked up from germline, CDR1 is SEHNR and CDR2 is FQNEAQ (reference sequence). This CDR3 is 14 amino acids long. V dropped 5 bases and J dropped 4; count of bases not matched to a gene: 5. CDR3 residues: CASSTTGGRETQYF. DNA of the CDR3: TGTGCCAGCAGCACTACAGGGGGCCGAGAGACCCAGTACTTC.

The CDR3 region is CASSLRGGYGYTF. The CDR3 DNA is TGTGCCAGCAGTTTAAGAGGGGGCTATGGCTACACCTTC. This chain connects TRBV27 to TRBJ1-2; tentative D call: TRBD1 (6 bases). V was trimmed by 2 bases and J by 4 bases, leaving 8 bases between them. Germline CDR1 MNHEY, CDR2 SMNVEV (reference sequence). CDR3 size: 13 residues.

The V gene is TRBV27, the J gene TRBJ1-1; weak D call: TRBD1 (5 bases). Germline CDR1 is MNHEY and CDR2 is SMNVEV (reference sequence). The length of the CDR3 is 13 residues. Trimming took off 4 bases at V and 3 bases at J, with 9 bases between the two ends. In DNA, the CDR3 is TGTGCCAGCAGTTGGGGGGAGTACACTGAAGCTTTCTTT. This encodes CASSWGEYTEAFF.

The V gene is TRBV4-1, the J gene TRBJ2-1; D is possibly TRBD2 (6 bases). The CDR3 is 16 amino acids. Germline V gives CDR1 MGHRA, CDR2 YSYEKL. Trimming left V 4 bases short and J 4 bases short, with 17 bases between. The CDR3 DNA reads TGCGCCAGCAGCCCAGGGACGGGGGAAGGGTACAATGAGCAGTTCTTC. Amino acids: CASSPGTGEGYNEQFF.

The rearrangement joins TRBV18 to TRBJ1-1; 9 bases are shared with TRBD1. CDR3 length: 14 residues. The V gene end was trimmed by 3 bases and the J gene end by 2 bases; junction bases not matched to a gene: 1. CDR1 and CDR2 from the germline V gene are KGHSH and LQKENI. The CDR3 DNA reads TGTGCCAGCTCACCGACAGGGGGAAACACTGAAGCTTTCTTT. It is translated as CASSPTGGNTEAFF.

The gene calls are TRBV2 and TRBJ1-2; perhaps TRBD1 as D (5 bases). The germline gives CDR1 SNHLY, CDR2 FYNNEI. V lost 8 bases and J 7 bases, leaving 14 bases between the germline ends. The CDR3 covers 12 residues. CDR3 in amino acids: CASRQSQGGYTF. The CDR3 nucleotides are TGTGCCAGCCGACAGTCCCAGGGTGGCTACACCTTC.

The chain carries TRBV2 and TRBJ1-1; tentatively, D is TRBD1 (6 bases). CDR1 and CDR2 from the germline V gene are SNHLY and FYNNEI. V dropped 11 bases and J dropped 1 base, with 14 bases sitting between them. This CDR3 region has 13 residues. CDR3 region: CAGQGHSNTEAFF. Here the CDR3 DNA reads TGTGCCGGGCAGGGACACTCGAACACTGAAGCTTTCTTT.

The chain links TRBV13 to TRBJ1-6; D might be TRBD1 (5 bases). This CDR3 is built from 15 residues. CDR1 is PRHDT, CDR2 FYEKMQ, per germline (reference sequence). V gave up 5 bases and J gave up 7 bases, with 15 bases separating them. The CDR3 protein is CASSPKAGGNSPLHF. The CDR3 DNA sequence: TGTGCCAGCAGCCCCAAAGCGGGGGGAAATTCACCCCTCCACTTT.

The CDR3 nucleotides are TGTGCCAGCAGTCCGAGGGAGCGCACAGATACGCAGTATTTT. This encodes CASSPRERTDTQYF. V gene TRBV27 combines with J gene TRBJ2-3, with D possibly matching TRBD2 (5 bases). The germline gives CDR1 MNHEY, CDR2 SMNVEV (reference sequence). V dropped 5 bases and J dropped 1 base, with 10 bases sitting between them. The CDR3 is made up of 14 amino acids.

The CDR3 DNA is TGCGCCAGCAGCTTGGCCCAATCGGGGGTGCAAGATACGCAGTATTTT. Protein: CASSLAQSGVQDTQYF. The genes are TRBV5-1 and TRBJ2-3, with D possibly matching TRBD2 (6 bases). The CDR3 has 16 residues. V lost 0 bases, J lost 5 bases, and 16 bases lay in between. Per the germline V gene, CDR1 is SGHRS and CDR2 is YFSETQ.

This clone was counted only a few times. V and J are TRBV12-3 or TRBV12-4 and TRBJ2-2; no clear D gene. The length of the CDR3 is 13 residues. V lost 3 bases to trimming and J lost 7 bases, with 9 bases between them. In DNA, the CDR3 is TGTGCCAGCAGTTTGCAACGCGGCGGGGAGCTGTTTTTT. Residues: CASSLQRGGELFF.

V and J are TRBV3-1 (or the pseudogene TRBV3-2) and TRBJ2-4; D unresolved. The CDR3 is 16 residues long. Trimming took 1 base from V and 1 from J, leaving 11 bases between them. Germline CDR1 is LGHDT and CDR2 is YNNKEL (reference sequence). CDR3 loop: CASSQAGRPAKNIQYF. DNA of the CDR3: TGTGCCAGCAGCCAAGCTGGCAGGCCTGCCAAAAACATTCAGTACTTC.

The chain has TRBV5-1 and TRBJ1-3; D gene unclear. The germline V and J ends were trimmed by 0 bases and 1 base, with 11 bases remaining between them. Per the germline V gene, CDR1 is SGHRS and CDR2 is YFSETQ. This CDR3 is built from 16 residues. CDR3 region: CASSLVSGGSGNTIYF. The DNA of the CDR3 is TGCGCCAGCAGCTTGGTCTCGGGTGGGTCTGGAAACACCATATATTTT. The full variable domain, its missing parts supplied by reference TRBV5-1 and TRBJ1-3, is KAGVTQTPRYLIKTRGQQVTLSCSPISGHRSVSWYQQTPGQGLQFLFEYFSETQRNKGNFPGRFSGRQFSNSRSEMNVSTLELGDSALYLCASSLVSGGSGNTIYFGEGSWLTVV.

The V and J genes are TRBV3-1 (or the pseudogene TRBV3-2) and TRBJ2-1, with 12 nucleotides matching TRBD2. Trimming cost V 4 bases and J 8 bases; bases outside gene matches: 3. CDR1 LGHDT and CDR2 YNNKEL come from the germline V gene (reference sequence). The length of the CDR3 is 14 residues. In DNA, the CDR3 is TGTGCCAGCAGCCCTAGCGGGGGGGCCCATGAGCAGTTCTTC. This gives the protein CASSPSGGAHEQFF.

This chain links TRBV6-6 with TRBJ1-1; 12 nucleotides line up with TRBD1. Germline loops: CDR1 MNHNY, CDR2 SVGAGI (reference sequence). The ends lost 5 bases at V and 3 bases at J; junction bases unmatched: 4. This CDR3 contains 15 residues. The CDR3 sequence is CASSHRDRGHTEAFF. CDR3 sequence (DNA): TGTGCCAGCAGTCACCGGGACAGGGGGCACACTGAAGCTTTCTTT.

This clone was counted once. J is TRBJ1-2 and V is TRBV9; 7 nucleotides match TRBD1. The CDR3 has 16 amino acids. Trimming removed 3 bases from V and 3 bases from J; junction bases left unmatched: 11. The germline V gene has CDR1 SGDLS and CDR2 YYNGEE. The CDR3: CASSGETGFKDYGYTF. The CDR3 DNA reads as TGTGCCAGCAGCGGAGAGACAGGGTTTAAGGACTATGGCTACACCTTC.